This T cell receptor (beta chain) was found in a study of cytomegalovirus exposure and HLA in healthy donors. Study-wide findings and caveats: Further analysis was carried out later, and it showed several of the most significant clusters appearing linked to common viral pathogens. Roughly uniform sequencing depth across donors was assumed, possibly incorrectly. A highly shared variant cluster was judged a likely technical artifact. Equally common other TCR beta chains were less clonally expanded than HLA-associated ones, a later analysis found.

J lost 15 bases, V lost 5 bases, and 12 bases had no gene match. CDR3 size: 13 residues. Per germline, CDR1 SEHNR and CDR2 FQNEAQ (reference sequence). For this clone: Antigen specificity is unknown. In the same sample, other DNA sequences code for this CDR3.

Amplification used 60 Vbeta primers and 13 Jbeta primers. Using immunoSEQ multiplex PCR, the repertoire was profiled, and TCRdb retains in-frame clones only, with some absent. In the table there are 100,000 to 150,000 clones, about 81% of which are singletons. The chain recombines TRBV7-9 with TRBJ1-4, with 7 nucleotides matching TRBD1. Sequences were obtained from PBMCs. The source of this sequence is a woman aged 25-40 years in good health and CMV-seronegative. The chain's CDR3 is CASSKEGGGELFF. CDR3 in DNA: TGTGCCAGCAGCAAAGAAGGAGGGGGCGAATTGTTTTTT.